This is a list of T cell receptor beta chains from one sample in a study of blood T cell repertoires in COVID-19. Produced via immunoSEQ multiplex PCR; TCRdb's table is partial and in-frame only. The data show 120,000 to 150,000 clones, with about 87% seen just once and 25% to 30% held by the top ten. The sequenced material came from peripheral blood. The receptors were sampled from a human donor in a cohort sampled during active COVID-19. Both conserved end residues are part of each CDR3. The order of the fields is clone size, V gene, D gene, J gene, CDR3 protein, CDR3 DNA. The D gene is left open where the match is weak. Only some rows state a clone size, as once, few, many or a class for expanded clones.

clone size: -
V gene: TRBV30
D gene: -
J gene: TRBJ2-3
CDR3 protein: CAWNREQGYTQYF
CDR3 DNA: TGTGCCTGGAACAGGGAACAGGGTTATACGCAGTATTTT

clone size: -
V gene: TRBV19
D gene: -
J gene: TRBJ1-4
CDR3 protein: CASSTPDSSNEKLFF
CDR3 DNA: TGTGCCAGTAGTACCCCGGACTCATCTAATGAAAAACTGTTTTTT

clone size: -
V gene: TRBV7-6
D gene: TRBD1
J gene: TRBJ2-5
CDR3 protein: CASSPRDRGQETQYF
CDR3 DNA: TGTGCCAGCAGCCCCCGGGACAGGGGCCAAGAGACCCAGTACTTC

clone size: -
V gene: TRBV7-2
D gene: TRBD2
J gene: TRBJ2-3
CDR3 protein: CASSLAPAGASTDTQYF
CDR3 DNA: TGTGCCAGCAGCTTAGCTCCAGCGGGGGCTAGCACAGATACGCAGTATTTT

clone size: few
V gene: TRBV7-9
D gene: -
J gene: TRBJ1-4
CDR3 protein: CASSLATVSNEKLFF
CDR3 DNA: TGTGCCAGCAGCTTAGCGACAGTTTCAAATGAAAAACTGTTTTTT

clone size: -
V gene: TRBV6-5
D gene: -
J gene: TRBJ1-1
CDR3 protein: CASSRNPGFESWGFF
CDR3 DNA: TGTGCCAGCAGTCGGAACCCAGGGTTTGAGAGCTGGGGTTTCTTT

clone size: -
V gene: TRBV6-5
D gene: TRBD1
J gene: TRBJ1-2
CDR3 protein: CASEDRGQGYTF
CDR3 DNA: TGTGCCAGCGAAGACAGGGGGCAGGGCTACACCTTC

clone size: -
V gene: TRBV13
D gene: -
J gene: TRBJ1-6
CDR3 protein: CASSSGGQTYNSPLHF
CDR3 DNA: TGTGCCAGCAGCTCGGGGGGCCAGACGTATAATTCACCCCTCCACTTT

clone size: -
V gene: TRBV6-5
D gene: TRBD1
J gene: TRBJ1-2
CDR3 protein: CASSFQTGGSSGYTF
CDR3 DNA: TGTGCCAGCAGTTTTCAAACAGGGGGCTCCAGTGGCTACACCTTC

clone size: -
V gene: TRBV3-1/TRBV3-2
D gene: -
J gene: TRBJ1-2
CDR3 protein: CASSQEGWRLDGYTF
CDR3 DNA: TGTGCCAGCAGCCAAGAGGGCTGGAGGCTAGATGGCTACACCTTC

clone size: -
V gene: TRBV5-5
D gene: -
J gene: TRBJ1-1
CDR3 protein: CASSFRTGKAEAFF
CDR3 DNA: TGTGCCAGCAGCTTTAGGACTGGGAAAGCTGAAGCTTTCTTT

clone size: -
V gene: TRBV4-3
D gene: -
J gene: TRBJ2-2
CDR3 protein: CASSQDKNTGELFF
CDR3 DNA: TGCGCCAGCAGCCAGGACAAGAACACCGGGGAGCTGTTTTTT

clone size: -
V gene: TRBV15
D gene: -
J gene: TRBJ1-5
CDR3 protein: CATSSMTVYSNQPQHF
CDR3 DNA: TGTGCCACCAGCAGCATGACAGTTTATAGCAATCAGCCCCAGCATTTT

clone size: -
V gene: TRBV5-4
D gene: -
J gene: TRBJ2-7
CDR3 protein: CASSLPGQPGEQYF
CDR3 DNA: TGTGCCAGCAGCCTTCCCGGACAACCTGGGGAGCAGTACTTC

clone size: -
V gene: TRBV18
D gene: TRBD1
J gene: TRBJ2-5
CDR3 protein: CASSPGQGPSETQYF
CDR3 DNA: TGTGCCAGCTCGCCCGGACAGGGGCCTTCGGAGACCCAGTACTTC

clone size: -
V gene: TRBV10-3
D gene: TRBD1
J gene: TRBJ2-3
CDR3 protein: CAAGGVTQYF
CDR3 DNA: TGTGCCGCAGGGGGAGTTACGCAGTATTTT

clone size: -
V gene: TRBV27
D gene: -
J gene: TRBJ2-7
CDR3 protein: CASSFKQVAYEQYF
CDR3 DNA: TGTGCCAGCAGTTTCAAGCAGGTTGCCTACGAGCAGTACTTC

clone size: -
V gene: TRBV4-2
D gene: -
J gene: TRBJ2-7
CDR3 protein: CASSQGVSYYEQYF
CDR3 DNA: TGTGCCAGCAGCCAGGGAGTCAGTTACTACGAGCAGTACTTC